Presented here are 18 T cell receptor beta chains from one specimen sequenced in a study of T cell repertoires in cytomegalovirus infection. Antigens of these TCRs are unknown. From the reads, TCRdb called clonotypes with MiXCR, one entry per CDR3 protein. The sample yields about 51,000 distinct CDR3 sequences, over 15% seen once. This specimen consisted of CD8+ T cells from cultured PBMCs, obtained from culture after CMV antigen stimulation. The source is a human donor in good health (CMV status not recorded). Some clones in this sample may be carry-over from other donors' samples.

This chain uses TRBV12-3 or TRBV12-4 with TRBJ2-1, with 7 positions matching TRBD2. The length of the CDR3 is 15 residues. Trimming took 5 bases from V and 0 from J; bases not matched to a gene: 4. CDR3 nucleotide sequence: TGTGCCAGCAGTGGAAGCGGGGACTCCTACAATGAGCAGTTCTTC. Its protein is CASSGSGDSYNEQFF.

This clonotype was counted between two and nine times. Mismatch with germline at one junction end may stem from a read error. The rearrangement uses TRBV7-9 and TRBJ1-1, with TRBD1 identical over 9 bases. Germline V lookup: CDR1 SEHNR, CDR2 FQNEAQ (reference sequence). This CDR3 spans 12 amino acids. The CDR3 sequence: CASSWGQGESHF. The CDR3 region has the DNA TGTGCCAGCAGCTGGGGACAGGGCGAATCCCATTTT. The full variable domain, completed using reference TRBV7-9 and TRBJ1-1, is DTGVSQNPRHKITKRGQNVTFRCDPISEHNRLYWYRQTLGQGPEFLTYFQNEAQLEKSRLLSDRFSAERPKGSFSTLEIQRTEQGDSAMYLCASSWGQGESHFGQGTRLTVV.

The V and J genes are TRBV7-9 and TRBJ2-1, with 11 bases fitting TRBD1. The CDR3 spans 15 residues. Germline V gene lookup returns CDR1 SEHNR and CDR2 FQNEAQ (reference sequence). With V trimmed by 4 bases and J by 6 bases, 5 bases remained unmatched. CDR3 bases: TGTGCCAGCAGCTACCGGGACAGGGGGGTCAATGAGCAGTTCTTC. Residues: CASSYRDRGVNEQFF.

This clonotype has just a few counts. The rearrangement links TRBV7-8 to TRBJ2-7; the D gene is possibly TRBD2 (6 bases). Germline CDR1 is SGHVS and CDR2 is FQNEAQ. V was shortened by 3 bases and J by 4 bases, with 22 bases between the two germline ends. The CDR3 sequence is 17 residues long. This CDR3 reads CASSFPSASEITYEQYF. The CDR3, as DNA: TGTGCCAGCAGCTTTCCTAGCGCCTCAGAAATTACATACGAGCAGTACTTC.

This clonotype was recorded a few times. The chain recombines TRBV12-3 or TRBV12-4 with TRBJ2-5; TRBD1 aligns across 7 bases. V lost 6 bases and J lost 3; bases outside the gene matches: 4. CDR3 size: 13 residues. DNA of the CDR3: TGTGCCAGCAGCCCTGGACAGGAAGAGACCCAGTACTTC. Amino acid sequence: CASSPGQEETQYF.

The V call is TRBV7-2, the J call TRBJ2-1; perhaps D is TRBD1 or TRBD2 (5 bases each). The CDR3 length is 16 residues. V was trimmed by 1 base and J by 7 bases, leaving 17 bases between them. Germline CDR1 SGHTA, CDR2 FQGNSA. In DNA form, the CDR3 reads TGTGCCAGCAGCTTAGATAGCCGGGGCCCTTGGAATGAGCAGTTCTTC. This encodes CASSLDSRGPWNEQFF.

The genes are TRBV12-3 or TRBV12-4 and TRBJ2-5; no clear D. CDR3 size: 11 residues. Trimming removed 6 bases from V and 7 bases from J, with 9 bases in between. In nucleotides, the CDR3 is TGTGCCAGCAGCTTTAACGTGACCCAGTACTTC. The encoded protein is CASSFNVTQYF.

The chain uses TRBV29-1 and TRBJ2-7; tentatively, D is TRBD2 (6 bases). The CDR3 totals 15 residues. Germline V gene lookup returns CDR1 SQVTM and CDR2 ANQGSEA. The V end lost 1 base, the J end lost 3 bases, and 16 bases lay between the germline ends. The CDR3 sequence: CSVEVFEEGFYEQYF. For the CDR3, the DNA is TGCAGCGTTGAAGTTTTTGAGGAGGGATTCTACGAGCAGTACTTC.

In its sample, this clonotype was seen many times. This chain's CDR3 is CASSTLGANEQFF. The DNA of the CDR3 is TGTGCCAGTAGTACACTTGGGGCCAATGAGCAGTTCTTC. This rearrangement joins TRBV19 to TRBJ2-1; perhaps TRBD1 as D (5 bases). The CDR3 runs to 13 residues. Germline V gene lookup returns CDR1 LNHDA and CDR2 SQIVND (reference sequence). Trimming took off 4 bases at V and 6 bases at J, with 10 bases between the two ends.

The chain couples TRBV9 to TRBJ1-3; D is unresolved. CDR1 and CDR2 (germline): SGDLS, YYNGEE. Trimming left V 0 bases short and J 0 bases short, with 7 bases between. The CDR3 is 15 amino acids. The CDR3 DNA reads as TGTGCCAGCAGCGTAGAAGGGAACTCTGGAAACACCATATATTTT. Translating gives CASSVEGNSGNTIYF.

The chain joins TRBV7-2 to TRBJ1-2; 8 bases align to TRBD1. CDR1 and CDR2 (germline): SGHTA, FQGNSA. The ends lost 10 bases at V and 3 bases at J; junction bases unmatched: 7. There are 13 residues in the CDR3. CDR3 in amino acids: CANQGQEDYGYTF. The CDR3 nucleotides read TGTGCCAATCAGGGACAGGAGGACTATGGCTACACCTTC. Supplemented by reference TRBV7-2 and TRBJ1-2, the full variable domain reads GAGVSQSPSNKVTEKGKDVELRCDPISGHTALYWYRQSLGQGLEFLIYFQGNSAPDKSGLPSDRFSAERTGGSVSTLTIQRTQQEDSAVYLCANQGQEDYGYTFGSGTRLTVV.

This chain uses TRBV7-3 with TRBJ2-7; 12 bases are a match to TRBD2. This CDR3 has 15 amino acids. J lost 3 bases, V lost 5 bases, and 5 bases had no gene match. The germline CDR1 and CDR2 sequences are SGHTA and FQGTGA. CDR3 loop: CASSLGTSGLYEQYF. The DNA of the CDR3 is TGTGCCAGCAGCCTGGGGACTAGCGGGCTCTACGAGCAGTACTTC.

There are a few counts of this clonotype. The chain employs TRBV7-2 and TRBJ2-7; 13 nucleotides agree with TRBD2. The germline gives CDR1 SGHTA, CDR2 FQGNSA. The CDR3 spans 15 residues. Trimming removed 4 bases from V and 7 bases from J; junction bases left unmatched: 7. The CDR3 DNA reads as TGTGCCAGCAGCTCCCGGACTAGCGGGAGCCGGGAGCAGTACTTC. Translation gives CASSSRTSGSREQYF.

The chain uses TRBV4-3 and TRBJ2-7; D is unresolved. CDR1 and CDR2 from the germline V gene are LGHNA and YSLEER. Trimming stripped 0 bases from V and 3 bases from J, with 21 bases between. CDR3 length equals 18 residues. This CDR3 reads CASSQEVPLVGYGYEQYF. In DNA, the CDR3 is TGCGCCAGCAGCCAAGAGGTCCCCTTAGTCGGGTACGGCTACGAGCAGTACTTC.

The chain joins TRBV28 to TRBJ1-1; 7 bases align to TRBD1. V gave up 5 bases and J gave up 5 bases; unmatched junction bases: 11. The CDR3 runs to 15 residues. Germline lookup yields CDR1 MDHEN and CDR2 SYDVKM. CDR3 region: CASSLPTGRLTEAFF. In DNA, the CDR3 is TGTGCCAGCAGTCTTCCGACAGGGAGGTTGACTGAAGCTTTCTTT.

This clonotype came up a few times. V gene TRBV7-9 combines with J gene TRBJ2-7; TRBD2 matches at 7 bases. The V gene end was trimmed by 1 base and the J gene end by 5 bases; junction bases not matched to a gene: 5. The CDR3 totals 14 residues. CDR1 is SEHNR, CDR2 FQNEAQ, per germline (reference sequence). DNA for the CDR3: TGTGCCAGCAGCTTAGACGGAGCGGGGAACGAGCAGTACTTC. This translates into CASSLDGAGNEQYF.

This clonotype was seen ten or more times. The CDR3 DNA reads as TGCAGCGTTGAAGACCGTGGGGGCTATGGCTACACCTTC. Amino acids: CSVEDRGGYGYTF. This chain links TRBV29-1 with TRBJ1-2, with D perhaps TRBD1 (5 bases). Deletions cut 0 bases from V and 4 bases from J, with 9 bases between. The germline gives CDR1 SQVTM, CDR2 ANQGSEA. The CDR3 is 13 residues long.

At least ten counts were recorded for this clonotype. This chain joins TRBV10-3 and TRBJ2-7, with TRBD2 identical over 7 bases. J lost 2 bases, V lost 3 bases, and 4 bases had no gene match. This CDR3 has 14 amino acids. Germline V gives CDR1 ENHRY, CDR2 SYGVKD. The CDR3 DNA sequence: TGTGCCATCAGTGACCCAGCGGGACCCTACGAGCAGTACTTC. It encodes CAISDPAGPYEQYF.